The 27 T cell receptor beta chains below were found in one sample sequenced in a study of Graves' ophthalmopathy and Graves' hyperthyroidism. As the template, RNA transcripts were used to amplify TCR beta CDR3 regions. RT-PCR was first run with HTBI primers, then multiplex PCR in a second round. Each CDR3 protein is one row after TCRdb ran MiXCR on the multiplex PCR reads. The data hold 500,000 to 800,000 distinct CDR3 sequences, with about 38% observed a single time. Sequenced material: peripheral blood. These receptors came from an adult man with Graves' ophthalmopathy.

Worth noting for this clonotype: A single base separates this from a much larger clone, so it may be a read error. The J gene is TRBJ2-7, the V gene TRBV20-1; D remains unclear. V was clipped by 7 bases and J by 3 bases, with 13 bases between them. The CDR3 is made up of 12 amino acids. In germline, CDR1 is DFQATT, CDR2 SNEGSKA (reference sequence). DNA for the CDR3: TGCAGTGTCTATAAGGTAGGCTACGAGCAGTACTTC. Protein sequence: CSVYKVGYEQYF.

The chain is built from TRBV12-3 or TRBV12-4 and TRBJ1-2; D remains ambiguous. Trimming left V 5 bases short and J 2 bases short, with 15 bases between. CDR3 length: 15 amino acids. The CDR3 is CASSPGHSLNYGYTF. In nucleotides, the CDR3 is TGTGCCAGCAGTCCGGGTCACAGTTTGAACTATGGCTACACCTTC.

The chain has TRBV2 and TRBJ1-2, with a weak D call TRBD1 (6 bases). Between the trimmed V and J ends, which lost 6 bases and 5 bases, there was a span of 19 bases. Germline CDR1 SNHLY, CDR2 FYNNEI. The CDR3 is made up of 15 amino acids. The CDR3 nucleotides read TGTGCCAGCAGCGTTGACTTCCAGGGGCTGTATGGCTACACCTTC. Its translation: CASSVDFQGLYGYTF.

This clonotype was seen repeatedly, ten times or more. V usage is TRBV7-9 and J usage is TRBJ2-5; possible D gene TRBD2, 5 bases. CDR3 size: 14 residues. Germline V gene lookup returns CDR1 SEHNR and CDR2 FQNEAQ (reference sequence). Trimming pared 5 bases from V and 7 bases from J, leaving 17 bases between. Written as DNA, the CDR3 is TGTGCCAGCAGCCCCCTAGAGGGAACGGTGACCCAGTACTTC. It encodes CASSPLEGTVTQYF.

The V and J genes are TRBV29-1 and TRBJ2-7, with D unresolved. Germline CDR1 and CDR2: SQVTM and ANQGSEA. This CDR3 region has 12 residues. Deletions cut 5 bases from V and 7 bases from J, with 15 bases between. CDR3 DNA sequence: TGCAGCGTTCGTACTGCAAACGGGGAGCAGTACTTC. It codes for CSVRTANGEQYF.

The rearrangement uses TRBV7-3 and TRBJ2-2; the D gene could be TRBD1 or TRBD2 (5 bases each). Trimming left V 5 bases short and J 7 bases short, with 14 bases between. Germline V gene sequence: CDR1 SGHTA, CDR2 FQGTGA. The CDR3 contains 14 residues. The CDR3 nucleotides are TGTGCCAGCAGCCTCGGTGGGGGAAGCGGGGAGCTGTTTTTT. This translates into CASSLGGGSGELFF. The entire variable domain, with the rest obtained from reference TRBV7-3 and TRBJ2-2, is as follows: GAGVSQTPSNKVTEKGKYVELRCDPISGHTALYWYRQSLGQGPEFLIYFQGTGAADDSGLPNDRFFAVRPEGSVSTLKIQRTERGDSAVYLCASSLGGGSGELFFGEGSRLTVL.

This clonotype has just a few counts. The chain carries TRBV7-3 and TRBJ2-7, with 14 positions matching TRBD2. Germline values: CDR1 SGHTA, CDR2 FQGTGA. Trimming at V came to 5 bases and at J to 2 bases, leaving 11 bases not matched to a gene. There are 18 residues in the CDR3. CDR3 nucleotide sequence: TGTGCCAGCAGCCCCAGACTAGCGGGAGGGACAAACGCCTACGAGCAGTACTTC. Translated, it gives CASSPRLAGGTNAYEQYF.

The chain links TRBV7-2 to TRBJ1-6; D is ambiguous. This CDR3 is built from 14 residues. Trimming removed 6 bases at V and 7 bases at J, with 13 bases between. Germline CDR1 is SGHTA and CDR2 is FQGNSA. The CDR3 here is CASSFNELNSPLHF. CDR3 in DNA: TGTGCCAGCAGTTTCAACGAGCTAAATTCACCCCTCCACTTT.

This rearrangement joins TRBV24-1 to TRBJ2-2; TRBD1 matches 7 bases. The length of the CDR3 is 13 residues. The V and J ends lost 12 bases and 7 bases, in that order; junction bases with no gene match: 10. CDR1 and CDR2 from the germline V gene are KGHDR and SFDVKD. This chain's CDR3 is CAWKGGVGGELFF. The CDR3, as DNA: TGTGCCTGGAAAGGGGGCGTGGGCGGGGAGCTGTTTTTT.

To note about this clonotype: Sequence at one end of the junction differs from germline and may be a read error. The CDR3 DNA follows: TGCGCCAGCCGATTGGGGGAAAAGCTGTTTTTT. Protein product: CASRLGEKLFF. The chain is built from TRBV5-1 and TRBJ1-4, with D possibly TRBD1 on 5 matching bases. This CDR3 comprises 11 residues. CDR1 is SGHRS and CDR2 is YFSETQ in the germline V gene.

This chain connects TRBV25-1 to TRBJ1-6, with 7 bases fitting TRBD1. Germline V gives CDR1 MGHDK, CDR2 SYGVNS. The CDR3 spans 15 residues. V gave up 2 bases and J gave up 10 bases; unmatched junction bases: 8. This chain's CDR3 is CASSETGDNDSPLHF. In DNA form, the CDR3 reads TGTGCCAGCAGTGAAACAGGGGACAATGACTCACCCCTCCACTTT.

This clonotype was found a few times. This chain connects TRBV12-3 or TRBV12-4 to TRBJ2-2, with 8 bases matching TRBD2. Trimming removed 7 bases from V and 3 bases from J; junction bases left unmatched: 7. The CDR3 consists of 15 residues. For the CDR3, the DNA is TGTGCCAGCACTCGGGGGGGCGGAGACACCGGGGAGCTGTTTTTT. This gives the protein CASTRGGGDTGELFF.

This clonotype showed up many times. The chain has TRBV29-1 and TRBJ2-7; 11 bases fit TRBD2. This CDR3 has 12 residues. Germline CDR1 is SQVTM and CDR2 is ANQGSEA. V shed 5 bases, J shed 5 bases, and the junction held 2 bases outside the gene matches. The CDR3 DNA follows: TGCAGCGTTCTAGCGGGGGGCCACGAGCAGTACTTC. Translated: CSVLAGGHEQYF.

This clonotype was picked up many times. The genes are TRBV20-1 and TRBJ1-5; D call uncertain. CDR3 size: 12 residues. Germline V lookup: CDR1 DFQATT, CDR2 SNEGSKA (reference sequence). V was pared by 2 bases and J by 3 bases, with 5 bases between. CDR3 in DNA: TGCAGTGCTAGACAGACCAATCAGCCCCAGCATTTT. Translation gives CSARQTNQPQHF.

This clonotype has at least ten counts. The chain is built from TRBV25-1 and TRBJ1-1; D uncertain. The CDR3 is made up of 14 amino acids. The germline V gene has CDR1 MGHDK and CDR2 SYGVNS. Trimming removed 1 base from V and 1 base from J, with 7 bases in between. In DNA, the CDR3 is TGTGCCAGCAGTGAATGGGCAGGGAACACTGAAGCTTTCTTT. Amino acid sequence: CASSEWAGNTEAFF.

This clonotype was recorded many times. J is TRBJ1-1 and V is TRBV7-9; D unclear. The germline V and J ends were trimmed by 5 bases and 1 base, with 17 bases remaining between them. The V gene's germline CDR1 is SEHNR and CDR2 FQNEAQ (reference sequence). The CDR3 is 16 residues long. This CDR3 is CASSPIRHGRNTEAFF. In DNA, the CDR3 is TGTGCCAGCAGCCCAATTCGCCATGGGAGGAACACTGAAGCTTTCTTT.

This clonotype was seen many times. V is TRBV7-8 and J is TRBJ1-1; D is ambiguous. The CDR3 runs 13 residues. Trimming pared 1 base from V and 3 bases from J, leaving 6 bases between. CDR1 SGHVS and CDR2 FQNEAQ come from the germline V gene. The CDR3, as DNA: TGTGCCAGCAGCTTAGTTCAGGACACTGAAGCTTTCTTT. It translates to CASSLVQDTEAFF.

The chain links TRBV29-1 to TRBJ1-3; perhaps TRBD1 as D (6 bases). There are 14 residues in the CDR3. Germline lookup yields CDR1 SQVTM and CDR2 ANQGSEA. The germline V and J ends were trimmed by 1 base and 3 bases, with 10 bases remaining between them. Here the CDR3 reads CSVEGAGVGNTIYF. Here the CDR3 DNA reads TGCAGCGTTGAAGGGGCAGGGGTTGGAAACACCATATATTTT.

This clonotype has at least ten counts. This may be a read error, as it is one base from a much larger clone. This rearrangement joins TRBV29-1 to TRBJ1-1, with D uncertain. Per the germline V gene, CDR1 is SQVTM and CDR2 is ANQGSEA. Trimming left V 6 bases short and J 4 bases short, with 6 bases between. The CDR3 consists of 10 residues. The CDR3: CSVLRTEAFF. The CDR3 DNA is TGCAGCGTACTTCGCACTGAAGCTTTCTTT.

The chain joins TRBV19 to TRBJ1-1, with TRBD1 matching over 8 bases. CDR1 and CDR2 (germline): LNHDA, SQIVND (reference sequence). V lost 5 bases, J lost 1 base, and 6 bases stayed unmatched. CDR3 length equals 15 residues. CDR3 sequence: CASSARGRANTEAFF. The CDR3 DNA is TGTGCCAGTAGTGCCAGGGGGCGGGCGAACACTGAAGCTTTCTTT.

Note on this clonotype: A much larger clone differs from this one at a single base, so this may be a read error. This chain uses TRBV10-1 with TRBJ2-2; tentative D call: TRBD2 (6 bases). CDR3 size: 15 residues. CDR1 and CDR2 from the germline V gene are WNHNN and SYGVQD (reference sequence). V was pared by 4 bases and J by 4 bases, with 13 bases between. The chain's CDR3 is CASSVRSAGTGELFF. The CDR3 DNA follows: TGCGCCAGCAGTGTTCGGTCAGCGGGCACCGGGGAGCTGTTTTTT.

Details on this clonotype: Just one base apart from a much larger clone, this may be a read error. The DNA of the CDR3 is TGTGCCAGCAGCCCAGGGACAGGGGGCGGCACCGGGGAGCTGTTTTTT. Translation gives CASSPGTGGGTGELFF. The chain recombines TRBV9 with TRBJ2-2; 12 bases are shared with TRBD1. After removal of 4 bases from V and 4 bases from J, the junction contained 5 bases not matched to a gene. CDR3 size: 16 residues. Germline CDR1 is SGDLS and CDR2 is YYNGEE.

The chain recombines TRBV7-9 with TRBJ2-2; D is ambiguous. V was clipped by 4 bases and J by 7 bases, with 13 bases between them. Germline V lookup: CDR1 SEHNR, CDR2 FQNEAQ (reference sequence). The CDR3 runs 14 residues. The CDR3 nucleotides are TGTGCCAGCAGCTCCGGACCAGGTCGCGGGGAGCTGTTTTTT. Translated, it gives CASSSGPGRGELFF.

This clonotype has at least ten counts. The chain is built from TRBV12-3 or TRBV12-4 and TRBJ1-1, with D hard to call. The CDR3 runs to 12 residues. V was clipped by 5 bases and J by 11 bases, with 15 bases between them. The CDR3 DNA follows: TGTGCCAGCAGTATAGGACCTTCGAAGGCTTTCTTT. Protein product: CASSIGPSKAFF.

This clonotype appeared many times. One end of the junction fails to match germline, which may point to a read error. This sequence joins TRBV20-1 and TRBJ1-2; D is ambiguous. Germline V gene lookup returns CDR1 DFQATT and CDR2 SNEGSKA (reference sequence). The CDR3 has 12 residues. Here the CDR3 reads CSAREGNYGYTF. The CDR3 DNA sequence: TGCAGTGCGAGAGAGGGCAACTATGGCTACACCTTC.

With regard to this clonotype: One end of the junction fails to match germline, which may point to a read error. The CDR3 region is CACSAIADLEETQYF. The CDR3, as DNA: TGTGCCTGCAGTGCCATAGCGGACCTGGAGGAGACCCAGTACTTC. The rearrangement uses TRBV25-1 and TRBJ2-5; possible D gene TRBD2, 6 bases. This CDR3 comprises 15 residues. The V gene's germline CDR1 is MGHDK and CDR2 SYGVNS.

This clonotype showed up many times. This chain uses TRBV5-6 with TRBJ2-2; D is uncertain. The CDR3 length is 12 residues. Looked up from germline, CDR1 is SGHDT and CDR2 is YYEEEE. V gave up 2 bases and J gave up 7 bases, with 6 bases separating them. CDR3 protein: CASSFRVGELFF. The CDR3 DNA reads TGTGCCAGCAGCTTTAGGGTCGGGGAGCTGTTTTTT.